The T cell receptor (beta chain) under discussion was sequenced for a study of monozygotic twins with cystic fibrosis. At the level of the study: With about 16 PCR cycles, barcoded libraries came from around 3 micrograms of fragmented DNA.

Repertoires were generated with immunoSEQ multiplex PCR, while TCRdb's copy carries only in-frame clones and drops some. The sample contains some 20,000 clones, 97% of which appear only once. Trimming took 6 bases from V and 2 from J; bases not matched to a gene: 8. Germline V CDR1 and CDR2: LGHNT, FRNRAP. The CDR3 loop spans 16 amino acids. The receptor was derived from a woman in her 30s with cystic fibrosis. The chain carries TRBV12-5 and TRBJ2-3; 10 bases are shared with TRBD1. Sequencing was carried out using blood. This CDR3 is CASGPGQGGPTDTQYF. CDR3 nucleotide sequence: TGTGCTAGTGGACCCGGACAGGGGGGACCCACAGATACGCAGTATTTT.